These 21 T cell receptor beta chains came from one sample sequenced in a study of cytomegalovirus exposure and HLA in healthy donors. PCR employed 60 Vbeta and 13 Jbeta primers. Method: immunoSEQ multiplex PCR; TCRdb's copy keeps in-frame clones and lacks some. There are some 200,000 clones in the sample, with almost 0.75% held by the top ten. Material for sequencing was PBMCs. All receptors derive from a boy aged 5-17 years in good health and CMV-seronegative.

The V gene is TRBV4-1, the J gene TRBJ2-7, with a possible D match to TRBD2 (6 bases). The CDR3 loop spans 14 amino acids. The ends were cut back, 7 bases at V and 3 bases at J, with 16 bases in the middle. Looked up from germline, CDR1 is MGHRA and CDR2 is YSYEKL. The CDR3 sequence: CASKVRAGIYEQYF. The CDR3, as DNA: TGCGCCAGCAAGGTCAGGGCGGGAATCTACGAGCAGTACTTC.

V gene TRBV7-2 combines with J gene TRBJ2-1, with D possibly matching TRBD1 (5 bases). The V and J ends lost 0 bases and 8 bases respectively, with 8 bases between them. CDR1 SGHTA and CDR2 FQGNSA come from the germline V gene. The CDR3 is made up of 13 amino acids. CDR3 sequence reads: CASSLASGYEQFF. CDR3 nucleotides: TGTGCCAGCAGCTTAGCTTCAGGGTATGAGCAGTTCTTC.

This chain connects TRBV4-1 to TRBJ2-3; a weak D match, TRBD2 (5 bases). In germline, CDR1 is MGHRA, CDR2 YSYEKL. CDR3 length: 11 amino acids. With 8 bases removed from V and 6 bases from J, the gap between germline ends came to 9 bases. The CDR3 nucleotides are TGCGCCAGCGCCGGGGTGGATACGCAGTATTTT. Translated: CASAGVDTQYF.

The V call is TRBV9, the J call TRBJ2-3; TRBD2 agrees at 8 bases. This CDR3 comprises 16 residues. Germline trimming cut 0 bases from V and 1 base from J; bases unmatched to any gene: 4. CDR1 and CDR2 (germline): SGDLS, YYNGEE. The CDR3 protein is CASSVDGRGGTDTQYF. In nucleotides, the CDR3 is TGTGCCAGCAGCGTAGATGGGCGGGGGGGCACAGATACGCAGTATTTT.

The chain uses TRBV7-2 and TRBJ2-7, with 12 nucleotides matching TRBD2. The CDR3 has 15 amino acids. CDR1 SGHTA and CDR2 FQGNSA come from the germline V gene. Trimming took 4 bases from V and 7 from J; bases not matched to a gene: 8. CDR3 bases: TGTGCCAGCAGCTCTCAACCTAGCGGGGGGGTAGAGCAGTACTTC. This translates into CASSSQPSGGVEQYF.

The chain uses TRBV6-5 and TRBJ1-4, with TRBD1 as a possible D gene (5 bases). The V gene's germline CDR1 is MNHEY and CDR2 SVGAGI. The CDR3 has 11 residues. The V gene lost 5 bases and the J gene lost 8 bases, with 6 bases spanning the gap. The CDR3: CASSQGEKLFF. DNA for the CDR3: TGTGCCAGCAGTCAGGGCGAAAAACTGTTTTTT.

This chain uses TRBV25-1 with TRBJ1-1; a weak D match, TRBD1 (5 bases). The ends were cut back, 5 bases at V and 4 bases at J, with 23 bases in the middle. Germline V gene data show CDR1 as MGHDK and CDR2 as SYGVNS. This CDR3 has 17 residues. Here the CDR3 reads CASSPSPGFDVSTEAFF. Here the CDR3 DNA reads TGTGCCAGCAGTCCAAGCCCAGGGTTTGATGTGAGCACTGAAGCTTTCTTT.

This chain joins TRBV2 and TRBJ1-1; 7 bases are a match to TRBD1. The junction had 14 bases not matched to a gene; V was cut back by 11 bases and J by 5 bases. There are 14 residues in the CDR3. Germline lookup yields CDR1 SNHLY and CDR2 FYNNEI. The CDR3 bases are TGTGCCTTACCTACACGACAGGGAGCAACTGAAGCTTTCTTT. Translating it yields CALPTRQGATEAFF.

The chain recombines TRBV6-4 with TRBJ2-1; 8 bases are a match to TRBD2. Germline V gives CDR1 MRHNA, CDR2 SNTAGT. Trimming took 5 bases from V and 7 from J; bases not matched to a gene: 10. The CDR3 is made up of 15 amino acids. The CDR3 protein is CASSKNGGASNEQFF. CDR3 nucleotides: TGTGCCAGCAGTAAAAACGGGGGGGCCTCGAATGAGCAGTTCTTC.

In DNA form, the CDR3 reads TGTGCCTGTAACTCCGGTCCTTTTAACACTGAAGCTTTCTTT. Amino acid sequence: CACNSGPFNTEAFF. The V gene is TRBV30, the J gene TRBJ1-1; D call uncertain. Looked up from germline, CDR1 is GTSNPN and CDR2 is SVGIG (reference sequence). V gave up 6 bases and J gave up 2 bases, with 16 bases separating them. CDR3 length: 14 residues. The whole variable domain, remainder taken from reference TRBV30 and TRBJ1-1, is SQTIHQWPATLVQPVGSPLSLECTVEGTSNPNLYWYRQAAGRGLQLLFYSVGIGQISSEVPQNLSASRPQDRQFILSSKKLLLSDSGFYLCACNSGPFNTEAFFGQGTRLTVV.

J is TRBJ1-4 and V is TRBV7-8; a possible D gene is TRBD1 (5 bases). Deletions cut 3 bases from V and 6 bases from J, with 17 bases between. Germline assignment: CDR1 SGHVS and CDR2 FQNEAQ. The CDR3 spans 16 residues. The CDR3 bases are TGTGCCAGCAGCTTCAGGGCCTCCCCAATAGATGAAAAACTGTTTTTT. Amino acid sequence: CASSFRASPIDEKLFF.

This sequence joins TRBV27 and TRBJ2-2, with 8 nucleotides matching TRBD1. The CDR3 loop spans 15 amino acids. Per germline, CDR1 MNHEY and CDR2 SMNVEV (reference sequence). The ends lost 5 bases at V and 1 base at J; junction bases unmatched: 3. The CDR3 loop reads CASSPGTGNTGELFF. CDR3 nucleotide sequence: TGTGCCAGCAGTCCCGGGACAGGGAACACCGGGGAGCTGTTTTTT.

This chain joins TRBV10-1 and TRBJ2-7; possibly TRBD2 for D (5 bases). The germline CDR1 and CDR2 sequences are WNHNN and SYGVQD (reference sequence). V lost 6 bases, J lost 2 bases, and 11 bases lay in between. The CDR3 has 13 residues. CDR3 coding DNA: TGCGCCAGCAGGACGGGGAAGACCTACGAGCAGTACTTC. As protein: CASRTGKTYEQYF.

The V call is TRBV30, the J call TRBJ1-2; TRBD1 agrees at 9 bases. The J segment lost 4 bases and the V segment lost 3 bases, leaving 9 bases of the junction unmatched. The CDR3 length is 15 residues. From germline, CDR1 is GTSNPN and CDR2 SVGIG (reference sequence). This chain's CDR3 is CAWRGQGRRFYGYTF. CDR3 in DNA: TGTGCCTGGAGGGGACAGGGTAGACGGTTCTATGGCTACACCTTC.

The chain uses TRBV19 and TRBJ1-5; no clear D. V lost 7 bases and J lost 0, with 10 bases in between. The CDR3 is made up of 14 amino acids. The germline V gene encodes CDR1 LNHDA and CDR2 SQIVND (reference sequence). The CDR3 loop reads CASTLGHSNQPQHF. CDR3 nucleotides: TGTGCCAGTACCTTGGGCCATAGCAATCAGCCCCAGCATTTT.

The V gene is TRBV11-3, the J gene TRBJ2-2, with D possibly matching TRBD2 (6 bases). V was pared by 3 bases and J by 5 bases, with 16 bases between. The CDR3 has 16 residues. Germline loops: CDR1 SGHNT, CDR2 YENEEA. DNA for the CDR3: TGTGCCAGCAGCTTTTCCCCCGGGGGTAAGACCGGGGAGCTGTTTTTT. It codes for CASSFSPGGKTGELFF.

V is TRBV2 and J is TRBJ2-3; D not resolved. The germline V gene has CDR1 SNHLY and CDR2 FYNNEI. The V gene lost 3 bases and the J gene lost 2 bases, with 12 bases spanning the gap. The CDR3 contains 15 residues. The CDR3 sequence is CASSESGSFTDTQYF. CDR3 sequence (DNA): TGTGCCAGCAGTGAGTCAGGATCCTTCACAGATACGCAGTATTTT.

The gene calls are TRBV9 and TRBJ1-1, with 8 bases matching TRBD1. Trimming cost V 3 bases and J 5 bases; bases outside gene matches: 3. CDR3 size: 13 residues. Germline assignment: CDR1 SGDLS and CDR2 YYNGEE. The CDR3 DNA reads as TGTGCCAGCAGCGCAGGGGGCGTTACTGAAGCTTTCTTT. As protein: CASSAGGVTEAFF. The full variable domain, with the rest looked up from reference TRBV9 and TRBJ1-1, is DSGVTQTPKHLITATGQRVTLRCSPRSGDLSVYWYQQSLDQGLQFLIQYYNGEERAKGNILERFSAQQFPDLHSELNLSSLELGDSALYFCASSAGGVTEAFFGQGTRLTVV.

V usage is TRBV29-1 and J usage is TRBJ2-7; 11 nucleotides agree with TRBD2. In germline, CDR1 is SQVTM, CDR2 ANQGSEA. Trimming at V came to 5 bases and at J to 0 bases, leaving 6 bases not matched to a gene. This CDR3 comprises 15 residues. The CDR3 nucleotides read TGCAGCGTTCAAAAAGGGACTAGCGGCTCCTACGAGCAGTACTTC. As protein: CSVQKGTSGSYEQYF.

The chain links TRBV6-1 to TRBJ1-2; no clear D. Germline assignment: CDR1 MNHNS and CDR2 SASEGT. The length of the CDR3 is 12 residues. V lost 4 bases and J 8 bases, leaving 11 bases between the germline ends. The CDR3 reads CASSGAEGGYTF. DNA of the CDR3: TGTGCCAGCAGTGGAGCCGAGGGAGGCTACACCTTC.

V is TRBV6-1 and J is TRBJ1-1, with D perhaps matching TRBD1 (5 bases). CDR1 and CDR2 from the germline V gene are MNHNS and SASEGT. The CDR3 sequence is 12 residues long. V was pared by 2 bases and J by 10 bases, with 11 bases between. CDR3 loop: CASSERGTIAFF. The CDR3 DNA reads TGTGCCAGCAGTGAAAGGGGTACCATAGCTTTCTTT.